The sequence of this T cell receptor beta chain was determined in a study of cytomegalovirus exposure and HLA in healthy donors. The study's findings and limits: Sequencing artifact likely explains a cluster of highly shared sequence variants. A few CMV-associated chains proved CMV antigen-specific in vitro. V- and J-gene trimming in TCR beta was tied to a missense DCLRE1C variant by an analysis performed later.

This CDR3 has 14 amino acids. Germline trimming cut 5 bases from V and 4 bases from J; bases unmatched to any gene: 6. Germline assignment: CDR1 SGHTA and CDR2 FQGTGA. The PCR was carried out with 60 Vbeta primers and 13 Jbeta primers. Libraries were prepared by immunoSEQ multiplex PCR; TCRdb keeps only in-frame clonotypes and omits some of them. The sample has 50,000 or so clones, approximately 86% seen once. For this clone: The antigen is not known.

This receptor was identified in a woman between 18 and 29 years old in good health and CMV-seronegative. The genes are TRBV7-3 and TRBJ2-7, with TRBD1 matching over 9 bases. Sequencing was done on a sample of PBMCs. CDR3 sequence reads: CASSLRGQGYEQYF. For the CDR3, the DNA is TGTGCCAGCAGCCTGCGGGGACAGGGTTACGAGCAGTACTTC.